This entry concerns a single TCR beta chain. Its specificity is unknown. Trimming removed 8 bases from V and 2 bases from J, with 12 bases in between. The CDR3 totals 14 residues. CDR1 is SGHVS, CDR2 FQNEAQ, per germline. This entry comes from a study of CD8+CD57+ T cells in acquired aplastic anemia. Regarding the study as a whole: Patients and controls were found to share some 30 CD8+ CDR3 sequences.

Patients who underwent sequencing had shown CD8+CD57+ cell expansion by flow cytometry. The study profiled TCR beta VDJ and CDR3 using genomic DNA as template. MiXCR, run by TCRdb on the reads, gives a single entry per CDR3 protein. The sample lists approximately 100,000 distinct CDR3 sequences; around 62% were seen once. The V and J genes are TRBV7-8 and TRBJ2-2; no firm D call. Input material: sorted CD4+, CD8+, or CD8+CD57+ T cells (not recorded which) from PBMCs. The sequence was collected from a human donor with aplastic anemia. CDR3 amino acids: CASGVGFNTGELFF. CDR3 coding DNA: TGTGCCAGCGGGGTCGGATTCAACACCGGGGAGCTGTTTTTT.